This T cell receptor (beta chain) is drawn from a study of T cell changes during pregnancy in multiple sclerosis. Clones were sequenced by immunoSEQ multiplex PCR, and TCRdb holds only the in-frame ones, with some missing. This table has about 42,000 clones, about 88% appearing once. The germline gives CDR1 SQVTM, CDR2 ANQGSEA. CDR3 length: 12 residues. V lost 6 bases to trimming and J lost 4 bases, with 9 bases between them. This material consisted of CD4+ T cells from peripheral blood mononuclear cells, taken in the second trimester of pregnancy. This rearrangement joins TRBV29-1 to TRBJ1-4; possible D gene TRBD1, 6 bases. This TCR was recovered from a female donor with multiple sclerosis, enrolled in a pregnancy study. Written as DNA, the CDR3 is TGCAGCGTGACAGGAGTTAATGAAAAACTGTTTTTT. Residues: CSVTGVNEKLFF.